This is a list of T cell receptor beta chains from one sample in a study of blood T cells in healthy people across ages. TCRdb fed the 5' RACE reads into MiXCR, producing one record per CDR3 protein. The sample lists 1.5 million to 2 million distinct CDR3 sequences, roughly 27% occurring once. The specimen sequenced was blood. The receptors were gathered from a woman aged 30 to 39 in good health. Each CDR3 is given with its conserved first and last residue. The D gene is left open where the match is weak. For some rows the clone size is stated as once, few or many, or as a class when expanded; others skip it.

V	D	J	size	DNA	CDR3
TRBV19	-	TRBJ1-5	-	TGTGCCACTAGGCCCCAGGGAAATCACCCCCAGCATTTT	CATRPQGNHPQHF
TRBV5-1	-	TRBJ1-4	-	TGCGCCAGCAGCTTGGCCTTGGACAGAACTAATGAAAAACTGTTTTTT	CASSLALDRTNEKLFF
TRBV7-6	TRBD1	TRBJ1-2	-	TGTGCCAAACAGGGGCCGCTCTATGGCTACACCTTC	CAKQGPLYGYTF
TRBV15	-	TRBJ2-5	few	TGTGCCACCAGCAGAGGCGGGACAGCTGGGGAGACCCAGTACTTC	CATSRGGTAGETQYF
TRBV10-3	-	TRBJ1-5	once	TGTGCCATCAGTGAGTCTCAGGGGCAAAATCAGCCCCAGCATTTT	CAISESQGQNQPQHF
TRBV20-1	TRBD1	TRBJ2-3	few	TGCAGTGCTGTTGGGACAGTTAGCACAGATACGCAGTATTTT	CSAVGTVSTDTQYF
TRBV4-1	-	TRBJ1-4	-	TGCGCCAGCAGCCAAGATAGGTCGGGGGTGGGTGAAAAACTGTTTTTT	CASSQDRSGVGEKLFF
TRBV9	TRBD2	TRBJ2-7	many	TGTGCCAGCAGCCCCGGACTAGTTAAGTACGAGCAGTACTTC	CASSPGLVKYEQYF
TRBV3-1	-	TRBJ1-2	few	TGTGCCAGCAGCCAAGGATCTGGACCGATTAACTATGGCTACACCTTC	CASSQGSGPINYGYTF
TRBV7-3	-	TRBJ2-2	-	TGTGCCAGCAGCATCTCTAGCATCGGGGAGCTGTTTTTT	CASSISSIGELFF
TRBV6-5	-	TRBJ1-6	-	TGTGCCAGCGGCCTAAAGTTCGACGGTTCACCCCTCCACTTT	CASGLKFDGSPLHF
TRBV5-1	-	TRBJ1-6	-	TGCGCCAGCAGCCCAGACAGGCTAGCTGGGTCACCCCTCCACTTT	CASSPDRLAGSPLHF
TRBV10-3	-	TRBJ2-7	-	TGTGCCATCAGTGAGCCCGACAGCAACTACGAGCAGTACTTC	CAISEPDSNYEQYF
TRBV4-3	-	TRBJ1-1	-	TGCGCCAGCAGCACACGGAACACTGAAGCTTTCTTT	CASSTRNTEAFF
TRBV7-2	-	TRBJ1-1	-	TGTGCCAGCAGTCGGGTTACCGGGACACCGAACACTGAAGCTTTCTTT	CASSRVTGTPNTEAFF
TRBV25-1	-	TRBJ1-1	-	TGTGCCAGCAGCGCCGCGGGGAGGAACACTGAAGCTTTCTTT	CASSAAGRNTEAFF
TRBV11-2	TRBD1	TRBJ1-2	few	TGTGCCAGCAGCCCTCGGACAGGTGCCCAATATGGCTACACCTTC	CASSPRTGAQYGYTF
TRBV28	-	TRBJ2-7	-	TGTGCCAGCAGTTTCCCCCCCAGGCAGACCCGCTCCTACGAGCAGTACTTC	CASSFPPRQTRSYEQYF
TRBV2	-	TRBJ1-2	-	TGTGCCAGCAGTCCTGGACCGGAGGGCTACACCTTC	CASSPGPEGYTF
TRBV21-1	-	TRBJ2-3	once	TGTGCCAGCAAAGCCGGCTATACAGATACGCAGTATTTT	CASKAGYTDTQYF
TRBV10-3	-	TRBJ2-1	few	TGTGCCATCAGTGAGTCGCCAAGTAAGCATGAGCAGTTCTTC	CAISESPSKHEQFF
TRBV5-1	TRBD1	TRBJ1-2	few	TGCGCCAACAGCATACCGGGACAGATTTATGGCTACACCTTC	CANSIPGQIYGYTF
TRBV29-1	TRBD1	TRBJ2-7	many	TGCAGCGTCACACAACAGGGGGCATACGAGCAGTACTTC	CSVTQQGAYEQYF
TRBV27	-	TRBJ1-2	few	TGTGCCAGTCGATCCTGGACGGGCCGCGCCGAGGATGGCTACACCTTC	CASRSWTGRAEDGYTF
TRBV20-1	-	TRBJ1-2	-	TGCAGTGCTAGAGATATGGAGGACGGTGGCTACACCTTC	CSARDMEDGGYTF
TRBV7-2	TRBD2	TRBJ2-2	-	TGTGCCAGCAGCTTAGTGTCTACTAGCGGAACCGGGGAGCTGTTTTTT	CASSLVSTSGTGELFF